Following are 22 T cell receptor beta chains from one sample sequenced in a study of read filtering for tumor transcriptome and immune sequencing. This library used around 0.4 ug RNA and molecular barcoded adaptors spanning alpha/delta and beta/gamma chains. TCRdb re-called the reads through MiXCR, storing one row per CDR3 protein. The sample consists of approximately 150,000 distinct CDR3 sequences, about 13% of them appearing once. The sequenced sample consisted of a population of CD138-negative cells sorted from bone marrow. Source of these receptors: a donor at least 40 years old with multiple myeloma.

As concerns this clonotype: One base away lies a much larger clone, so this may be a sequencing read error. This CDR3 fails to terminate in the conserved phenylalanine or tryptophan, so it likely reflects a read error. The V call is TRBV29-1, the J call TRBJ2-7; TRBD2 matches at 8 bases. V lost 0 bases, J lost 3 bases, and 7 bases stayed unmatched. In germline, CDR1 is SQVTM, CDR2 ANQGSEA. The CDR3 is 15 amino acids. The CDR3 spells CSVEDNREGHYEQYL. CDR3 sequence (DNA): TGCAGCGTTGAAGACAACCGGGAGGGACACTACGAGCAGTACCTC.

This clonotype occurred many times. The J gene is TRBJ2-1, the V gene TRBV11-2, with 8 positions matching TRBD1. Trimming cost V 5 bases and J 4 bases; bases outside gene matches: 7. This CDR3 spans 15 amino acids. Germline values: CDR1 SGHAT, CDR2 FQNNGV. As DNA, the CDR3 is TGTGCCAGCAGCCAAATGGGACAGGAGTACAATGAGCAGTTCTTC. It is translated as CASSQMGQEYNEQFF.

This clonotype was picked up many times. The J gene is TRBJ2-7, the V gene TRBV7-2, with a weak D call TRBD2 (5 bases). The length of the CDR3 is 14 residues. Germline V gene sequence: CDR1 SGHTA, CDR2 FQGNSA. The ends were cut back, 0 bases at V and 7 bases at J, with 13 bases in the middle. The CDR3 loop is CASSLATGSGEQYF. For the CDR3, the DNA is TGTGCCAGCAGCTTAGCCACGGGATCCGGTGAGCAGTACTTC.

This clonotype showed up many times. V and J are TRBV2 and TRBJ2-1; D possibly matches TRBD1 or TRBD2 (5 bases each). This CDR3 comprises 13 residues. V was clipped by 8 bases and J by 9 bases, with 17 bases between them. Germline V gene sequence: CDR1 SNHLY, CDR2 FYNNEI. The CDR3 DNA follows: TGTGCCAGCGCCGGCCCATGGGACGGTGAGCAGTTCTTC. It yields the protein CASAGPWDGEQFF.

This clonotype was counted at least ten times. The chain recombines TRBV24-1 with TRBJ1-4; D not certain. The CDR3 totals 12 residues. Germline CDR1 reads KGHDR; CDR2 reads SFDVKD. V was cut by 0 bases and J by 5 bases, with 0 bases left in between. CDR3 amino acids: CATSDLNEKLFF. DNA of the CDR3: TGTGCCACCAGTGATTTGAATGAAAAACTGTTTTTT.

The count of this clonotype is one. Being one base from a much bigger clone, this may be a read error. The gene calls are TRBV5-1 and TRBJ2-1; TRBD2 matches at 8 bases. This CDR3 comprises 16 residues. Germline V gene sequence: CDR1 SGHRS, CDR2 YFSETQ. The DNA of the CDR3 is TGCGCCGGCAGCGAGCCCGGGAGGGCCCTCGACAATGAGCAGTTCTTC. Its translation: CAGSEPGRALDNEQFF.

The sample holds many counts of this clonotype. The rearrangement uses TRBV12-5 and TRBJ1-5; TRBD1 matches 7 bases. CDR1 LGHNT and CDR2 FRNRAP come from the germline V gene. This CDR3 comprises 16 residues. Losses at the gene ends were 5 bases for V and 6 bases for J; bases not matched to a gene: 13. This chain's CDR3 is CASGEEMTGHGQPQHF. The DNA for the CDR3 is TGTGCTAGTGGTGAAGAGATGACAGGGCACGGTCAGCCCCAGCATTTT.

In nucleotides, the CDR3 is TGTGCCTGGAGTCAGCGGGAGGCTGTAGATACGCAGTATTTT. Translated: CAWSQREAVDTQYF. The V call is TRBV30, the J call TRBJ2-3, with 9 bases lining up with TRBD2. CDR3 size: 14 residues. With 2 bases clipped from V and 5 bases from J, the junction kept 5 bases outside the gene matches. Germline assignment: CDR1 GTSNPN and CDR2 SVGIG (reference sequence).

This clonotype was recorded at least ten times. J is TRBJ2-1 and V is TRBV19; 11 bases are shared with TRBD2. The CDR3 has 16 residues. V lost 1 base to trimming and J lost 2 bases; unmatched junction nucleotides: 1. CDR1 is LNHDA, CDR2 SQIVND, per germline (reference sequence). CDR3 sequence reads: CASSIGGLAAYNEQFF. CDR3 nucleotides: TGTGCCAGTAGTATAGGGGGACTAGCGGCCTACAATGAGCAGTTCTTC.

Regarding this clonotype: One base away lies a much larger clone, so this may be a sequencing read error. The chain links TRBV7-2 to TRBJ2-1; 11 bases match TRBD2. The CDR3 has 15 residues. CDR1 is SGHTA and CDR2 is FQGNSA in the germline V gene. V was clipped by 6 bases and J by 12 bases; unmatched bases: 13. CDR3 bases: TGTGCCAGCAGTTCGGCGCTAGCGGGAGGCCAGGGGCAGTTCTTC. Protein: CASSSALAGGQGQFF.

This clonotype was recorded at least ten times. Written as DNA, the CDR3 is TGTGCCATCAGTGATTCGGCTAGCGCTGCCTACGAGCAGTACTTC. Protein product: CAISDSASAAYEQYF. This chain uses TRBV10-3 with TRBJ2-7; D may be TRBD2 (6 bases). Germline V gene sequence: CDR1 ENHRY, CDR2 SYGVKD. CDR3 length: 15 amino acids. The V gene lost 3 bases and the J gene lost 2 bases, with 14 bases spanning the gap.

At least ten counts were recorded for this clonotype. The chain is built from TRBV7-3 and TRBJ2-1; tentative D call: TRBD1 (6 bases). This CDR3 is built from 13 residues. Trimming pared 3 bases from V and 6 bases from J, leaving 9 bases between. Germline V gene sequence: CDR1 SGHTA, CDR2 FQGTGA. Written as DNA, the CDR3 is TGTGCCAGCAGCTTGGGACACTTCAATGAGCAGTTCTTC. Translating gives CASSLGHFNEQFF.

In its sample, this clonotype was seen many times. The genes are TRBV29-1 and TRBJ2-1; D gene unclear. Germline CDR1 and CDR2: SQVTM and ANQGSEA. The CDR3 runs to 15 residues. V gave up 2 bases and J gave up 0 bases, with 11 bases separating them. The CDR3 DNA reads as TGCAGCGTTGAAACACCACGATCCTCCTACAATGAGCAGTTCTTC. The encoded protein is CSVETPRSSYNEQFF.

On this clonotype itself: With a much larger clone just one base away, this may be a read error. The chain has TRBV29-1 and TRBJ2-3, with a weak D call TRBD1 (5 bases). Germline assignment: CDR1 SQVTM and CDR2 ANQGSEA. The CDR3 loop spans 14 amino acids. V lost 8 bases, J lost 5 bases, and 20 bases lay in between. DNA of the CDR3: TGCAGCACCCCAGGGAAGGGTGGAGTAGATACGCAGTATTTT. Its translation: CSTPGKGGVDTQYF.

V gene TRBV7-3 combines with J gene TRBJ2-1; 7 bases agree with TRBD2. Germline CDR1 and CDR2: SGHTA and FQGTGA. The ends lost 5 bases at V and 6 bases at J; junction bases unmatched: 10. The CDR3 is 15 residues long. Here the CDR3 reads CASSPSGNPPNEQFF. In nucleotides, the CDR3 is TGTGCCAGCAGCCCCAGCGGGAATCCCCCCAATGAGCAGTTCTTC.

This clonotype was picked up many times. This chain uses TRBV29-1 with TRBJ2-1; 12 bases are shared with TRBD2. The germline gives CDR1 SQVTM, CDR2 ANQGSEA. The CDR3 is 14 amino acids. The trim removed 6 bases at V and 7 bases at J, leaving 7 bases unmatched. For the CDR3, the DNA is TGCAGCGTCATGGGGACTAGCGGGCTAAATGAGCAGTTCTTC. Protein: CSVMGTSGLNEQFF.

This clonotype was counted many times. The chain uses TRBV27 and TRBJ2-1; TRBD1 is a possible D gene (6 bases). V gave up 5 bases and J gave up 0 bases, with 11 bases separating them. CDR1 is MNHEY and CDR2 is SMNVEV in the germline V gene (reference sequence). There are 15 residues in the CDR3. The CDR3 bases are TGTGCCAGCAGTATCCGGACAGACTCCTACAATGAGCAGTTCTTC. Translating gives CASSIRTDSYNEQFF.

This clonotype was seen at least ten times. The V and J genes are TRBV20-1 and TRBJ2-5, with unresolved D. V was cut by 2 bases and J by 4 bases, with 5 bases left in between. Per germline, CDR1 DFQATT and CDR2 SNEGSKA (reference sequence). CDR3 length: 11 residues. CDR3 sequence (DNA): TGCAGTGCTAGATACGGAGAGACCCAGTACTTC. Translating gives CSARYGETQYF.

A remark on this clonotype: A far larger clone is off by one base, so a read error is likely. The chain recombines TRBV4-1 with TRBJ2-1; 8 positions agree with TRBD2. Germline lookup yields CDR1 MGHRA and CDR2 YSYEKL. This CDR3 spans 16 amino acids. CDR3 sequence: CASSPREGIYYNEQFF. The DNA for the CDR3 is TGTGCCAGCAGCCCCCGGGAGGGGATATACTACAATGAGCAGTTCTTC.

This clonotype showed up many times. This chain links TRBV12-3 or TRBV12-4 with TRBJ2-7; 8 bases line up with TRBD1. J was trimmed by 2 bases and V by 7 bases; bases with no gene match: 7. The CDR3 covers 14 residues. The CDR3 DNA reads TGTGCCAGCACCCCGGCAGGGGGCCCCTACGAGCAGTACTTC. Its translation is CASTPAGGPYEQYF.

This clonotype has just a few counts. Germline and junction disagree at one end, which may indicate a read error. The chain employs TRBV5-1 and TRBJ2-7; 10 bases map to TRBD2. Per the germline V gene, CDR1 is SGHRS and CDR2 is YFSETQ. The CDR3 totals 18 residues. CDR3 in amino acids: CASSSELAGSNPTYEQHF. The CDR3 bases are TGCGCCAGCAGCTCAGAACTAGCGGGATCGAACCCCACCTACGAGCAGCACTTC.

To note about this clonotype: The missing conserved phenylalanine or tryptophan at the end of this CDR3 makes a read error likely. The chain combines TRBV2 with TRBJ2-1; perhaps D is TRBD1 or TRBD2 (5 bases each). The CDR3 is 14 amino acids. The germline V and J ends were trimmed by 1 base and 8 bases, with 12 bases remaining between them. Germline V gene lookup returns CDR1 SNHLY and CDR2 FYNNEI. The chain's CDR3 is CASSEEEGPYEQFS. In nucleotides, the CDR3 is TGTGCCAGCAGTGAAGAAGAGGGACCCTATGAGCAGTTCTCC.